This record covers a single T cell receptor beta chain. Its antigen is not known. Relative to the germline gene, one junction end is altered; a read error may explain this. This CDR3 has 16 residues. Germline V gives CDR1 SGHVS, CDR2 FQNEAQ. This sample was included in a study of cytomegalovirus exposure and HLA in healthy donors. Study outcomes and limitations: Approximately 17,000 TCR beta sequences were associated with HLA alleles at 0.05 false discovery rate in a later analysis. Sequencing depth roughly uniform across donors was assumed in presence/absence analyses. Being productive about 90% or about 30% of the time was typical of most TCR beta V segments in an earlier analysis.

Amplification used 60 Vbeta primers and 13 Jbeta primers. Assay used: immunoSEQ multiplex PCR; TCRdb lists only in-frame clones, some missing. The sample carries approximately 140,000 clones, more than 55% recorded once. This sequence joins TRBV7-8 and TRBJ2-3; 9 bases align to TRBD1. The sample comprised PBMCs. This TCR came from a woman aged 60 to 75 in good health and CMV-seronegative. Here the CDR3 DNA reads TGTGCCAGCAACTTAAACTACAGGGGGCAAGTAGATACGCAGTATTTT. Its protein product is CASNLNYRGQVDTQYF.